This entry concerns a single T cell receptor (beta chain). Its target is unknown. At least one PBMC sample before ART and at least two after were required. Cryopreserved PBMC samples of roughly 0.85-10 million cells were used for DNA extraction. This record comes from a study of long-term antiretroviral therapy in people with HIV. Study outcomes and limitations: Diversity increased after ART yet remained lower than in transplant donor controls. Blood specimens, gathered between the mid-2000s and the late 2010s, were possibly obtained under older ART regimens.

CDR1 is SQVTM, CDR2 ANQGSEA, per germline. V was pared by 4 bases and J by 6 bases, with 9 bases between. This CDR3 has 12 amino acids. The assay used was immunoSEQ (version v3.0), run at survey level. Sequencing was performed with immunoSEQ multiplex PCR; in TCRdb, only in-frame clones are kept and a portion is missing. The table records over 15,000 clones, 85% to 90% of them present only once. This specimen was unsorted PBMCs, taken 4.2 years after starting antiretroviral therapy. This receptor was obtained from a man in his fifties with HIV. The chain combines TRBV29-1 with TRBJ2-2, with no clear D. The CDR3 sequence: CSVATESGELFF. The CDR3 DNA reads as TGCAGCGTTGCCACAGAATCCGGGGAGCTGTTTTTT.